The clone carrying this T cell receptor (beta chain) showed up just a few times. This sample is drawn from a study of T-cell memory formation after mild COVID-19. The CDR3 consists of 16 residues. Germline values: CDR1 SGDLS, CDR2 YYNGEE. V lost 0 bases and J lost 5; bases outside the gene matches: 9. TCRdb independently ran MiXCR on the 5' RACE reads; one entry per CDR3 protein. The table has roughly 450,000 distinct CDR3 sequences, about a sixth seen once. The sample taken for sequencing was PBMCs or a T cell subset sorted from them (not recorded which). The chain has TRBV9 and TRBJ2-3, with 7 bases fitting TRBD2. The receptor's source is a man aged 18 to 29 who had mild COVID-19 (a few samples of this study predate the infection). Cell type and time point are not known. CDR3 amino acids: CASSVATGGSQDTQYF. The CDR3 DNA follows: TGTGCCAGCAGCGTAGCTACGGGAGGATCCCAAGATACGCAGTATTTT.